A selection of T cell receptor beta chains follows, all from one sample in a study of blood T cells in healthy people across ages. TCRdb analysed the 5' RACE reads with MiXCR anew, one entry per CDR3 protein. The table lists about 1.4 million distinct CDR3 sequences, roughly 59% of them singletons, with roughly 6.3% in the top ten. Sequencing input: blood. Every receptor here comes from a man between 18 and 29 years old in good health. Both conserved end residues are part of each CDR3. Each record gives: V gene, D gene, J gene, CDR3 length, clone size, CDR3 DNA, CDR3 protein. D genes are given only for firm matches. A clone size is listed for some rows: how often the clone was seen (once, few, many), or a class if it is expanded.

TRBV9,NA,TRBJ1-2,17,NA,TGTGCCAGCAGCGTAGGTATAGGAGCAGGTCAAAACTATGGCTACACCTTC,CASSVGIGAGQNYGYTF
TRBV4-3,TRBD2,TRBJ2-3,18,NA,TGCGCCAGCAGCCAAGGAGGGACTAGCGGGGGAAGCACAGATATGCAGTATTTT,CASSQGGTSGGSTDMQYF
TRBV28,TRBD1,TRBJ1-2,13,NA,TGTGCCAGCAGCCGGGACAGTCTCTATGGCTACACCTTC,CASSRDSLYGYTF
TRBV3-1,TRBD2,TRBJ2-2,15,NA,TGTGCCAGCAGCCCCTGGCGGGGGGCTTTCGGGGAGCTGTTTTTT,CASSPWRGAFGELFF
TRBV7-6,NA,TRBJ1-1,12,NA,TGTGCCAGCAGGGGTACAGGACGTGAAGCTTTCTTT,CASRGTGREAFF
TRBV5-1,NA,TRBJ2-5,16,NA,TGCGCCAGCAGCTTCCCCTATACTAGCTTCCAAGAGACCCAGTACTTC,CASSFPYTSFQETQYF
TRBV4-2,TRBD2,TRBJ2-1,16,once,TGTGCCAGCAGCCAAGATGGGAGCGGGGGGACAACCCAGCAGTTCTTC,CASSQDGSGGTTQQFF
TRBV6-1,NA,TRBJ2-7,13,NA,TGTGCCAGCAGTGAAGCATCATACTCCGAGCAGTACTTC,CASSEASYSEQYF
TRBV5-5,TRBD1,TRBJ2-5,13,few,TGTGCCAGCAGCCTTGGACAGGTTTGGGAGCAGTACTTC,CASSLGQVWEQYF
TRBV21-1,NA,TRBJ2-7,15,NA,TGTGCCAGCCGATTACGCCAGACAGGGGTTGACGAGCAGTACTTC,CASRLRQTGVDEQYF
TRBV20-1,NA,TRBJ2-5,14,NA,TGCAGTGCTGCTCTTGGGAGGAGAGGGAAGACCCAGTACTTC,CSAALGRRGKTQYF
TRBV15,TRBD1,TRBJ2-4,18,NA,TGTGCCACCAGCAGAGTACGGACAGGGCTACAGGCCAAAAACATTCAGTACTTC,CATSRVRTGLQAKNIQYF
TRBV4-1,TRBD1,TRBJ2-4,21,NA,TGCGCCAGCAGCCAAGACCCATATCTCATAACAGGGGTACTAGCCAAAAACATTCAGTACTTC,CASSQDPYLITGVLAKNIQYF
TRBV27,TRBD1,TRBJ2-3,15,NA,TGTGCCAGCAGCTCTCTGGACAGGGTTCCAGATACGCAGTATTTT,CASSSLDRVPDTQYF
TRBV29-1,NA,TRBJ2-1,13,few,TGCAGCGTTGGGGGGGTTTCCTACAATGAGCAGTTCTTC,CSVGGVSYNEQFF
TRBV12-3/TRBV12-4,TRBD2,TRBJ2-1,15,NA,TGTGCCAGCAGTGAGACTAGCGGGAGAGGTAATGAGCAGTTCTTC,CASSETSGRGNEQFF
TRBV6-1,TRBD1,TRBJ2-1,17,NA,TGTGCCAGCAGCACACCCACGGGACAGGGAGGATTTAGAGAGCAGTTCTTC,CASSTPTGQGGFREQFF
TRBV30,NA,TRBJ2-1,10,NA,TGTGCCTGCCCTAGCAATGAGCAGTTCTTC,CACPSNEQFF
TRBV4-3,TRBD1,TRBJ2-5,16,NA,TGCGCCAGCAGCCAGGTCGGGACAGAAGGCCAAGAGACCCAGTACTTC,CASSQVGTEGQETQYF
TRBV7-9,TRBD2,TRBJ2-1,14,NA,TGTGCCAGCAGCCACGAACTAGCGGGCAATGAGCAGTTCTTC,CASSHELAGNEQFF
TRBV21-1,NA,TRBJ2-7,14,NA,TGTGCCAGCAGCTCGACCGGGGATTCCAACGAGCAGTACTTC,CASSSTGDSNEQYF
TRBV28,TRBD1,TRBJ2-7,16,NA,TGTGCCAGCACCCTAGGACAGGTCGTCGCCGTCTACGAGCAGTACTTC,CASTLGQVVAVYEQYF
TRBV15,TRBD2,TRBJ2-5,17,NA,TGTGCCACCAGCAGAGGGACGACTAGCGGGACCCAAGAGACCCAGTACTTC,CATSRGTTSGTQETQYF
TRBV4-2,NA,TRBJ2-5,14,NA,TGTGCCAGCAGCCTTACTAGCTTCCAAGAGACCCAGTACTTC,CASSLTSFQETQYF
TRBV29-1,NA,TRBJ1-4,14,NA,TGCAGCGCCTGTCTCCGGGAGAGTAATGAAAAACTGTTTTTT,CSACLRESNEKLFF
TRBV7-8,NA,TRBJ1-1,17,many,TGTGCCAGCAGCTTATTGGCCAGGTCTTACTCGAACACTGAAGCTTTCTTT,CASSLLARSYSNTEAFF
TRBV6-1,TRBD2,TRBJ2-1,15,NA,TGTGCCAGCAGTGAAGGCGGGAGCACCTACAATGAGCAGTTCTTC,CASSEGGSTYNEQFF
TRBV3-1,TRBD2,TRBJ2-1,13,NA,TGTGCCAGCAGCCAGACAACCGGGACTAGGACGTTCTTC,CASSQTTGTRTFF
TRBV11-3,NA,TRBJ2-3,14,once,TGTGCCAGCAGCCCGGGCAGGGTAACAGATACGCAGTATTTT,CASSPGRVTDTQYF
TRBV12-3/TRBV12-4,TRBD2,TRBJ2-7,15,NA,TGTGCCAGCAGTTTTGTGGGACTAGCGGTTACCGAGCAGTACTTC,CASSFVGLAVTEQYF
TRBV28,NA,TRBJ2-4,13,NA,TGTGCCAGCAGTTCCCATCCCAAAAACATTCAGTACTTC,CASSSHPKNIQYF
TRBV4-3,NA,TRBJ1-2,17,NA,TGCGCCAGCAGCCAAGCGGGATACCTGACAGGCAGATATGGCTACACCTTC,CASSQAGYLTGRYGYTF
TRBV27,NA,TRBJ2-7,15,few,TGTGCCAGCAGTCCTACGGCGGGACATCACTACGAGCAGTACTTC,CASSPTAGHHYEQYF
TRBV20-1,NA,TRBJ2-7,15,NA,TGCAGTGCTAGAGATCCCCGACTAACGGGAGACGAGCAGTACTTC,CSARDPRLTGDEQYF
TRBV9,TRBD2,TRBJ2-3,15,NA,TGTGCCAGCAGCGTTGGCGGGGGGGCCTCAGATACGCAGTATTTT,CASSVGGGASDTQYF
TRBV25-1,NA,TRBJ2-5,15,NA,TGTGCCAGCAGTGAAGATCGAGGGGACAAAGAGACCCAGTACTTC,CASSEDRGDKETQYF
TRBV28,NA,TRBJ2-4,13,NA,TGTGCCAGCAGCGGACTGGGGGCGGGGGAGCAGTACTTC,CASSGLGAGEQYF
TRBV12-3/TRBV12-4,NA,TRBJ1-1,14,few,TGTGCCAGCAGTCCTCCCGGCCGAAATGGCGAAGCTTTCTTT,CASSPPGRNGEAFF
TRBV7-2,TRBD1,TRBJ2-7,16,NA,TGTGCCAGCAGCTCAGACTCGGGACAGGGGGGCTACGAGCAGTACTTC,CASSSDSGQGGYEQYF
TRBV27,NA,TRBJ1-2,13,NA,TGTGCCAGCGCCCCGGGACGGCTCTATGGCTACACCTTC,CASAPGRLYGYTF
TRBV12-3/TRBV12-4,NA,TRBJ1-5,14,NA,TGTGCCAGCAGTCTCGGTCTAGGCAATCAGCCCCAGCATTTT,CASSLGLGNQPQHF
TRBV4-1,NA,TRBJ2-1,13,NA,TGCGCCAGCAGTACGGCCCCGGACAATGAGCAGTTCTTC,CASSTAPDNEQFF
TRBV4-1,NA,TRBJ2-5,14,once,TGCGCCAGCAGCGCATACGGGGTCGACAATGAGCAGTACTTC,CASSAYGVDNEQYF
TRBV5-1,NA,TRBJ2-1,16,NA,TGCGCCAGCAGCTTCAGATACTCGAGCTCCTACAATGAGCAGTTCTTC,CASSFRYSSSYNEQFF
TRBV5-1,NA,TRBJ2-7,13,few,TGCGCCAGCAGCTCCTACGAATCCTACGAGCAGTACTTC,CASSSYESYEQYF
TRBV20-1,TRBD2,TRBJ2-1,16,few,TGCAGTGCTCCTACTTTTAGCGGGGGGGCCCTCATTGAGCAGTTCTTC,CSAPTFSGGALIEQFF
TRBV3-1,NA,TRBJ2-7,14,NA,TGTGCCAGCAGCCAAGGGAGTTATGTCTACGAGCAGTACTTC,CASSQGSYVYEQYF
TRBV12-3/TRBV12-4,NA,TRBJ2-1,16,NA,TGTGCCAGCAAGGAACGGGAGTGGGACTTCTACAATGAGCAGTTCTTC,CASKEREWDFYNEQFF
TRBV18,NA,TRBJ2-1,14,NA,TGTGCCAGCTCGGCTAAGGGGGGGCACAATGAGCAGTTCTTC,CASSAKGGHNEQFF
TRBV11-1,NA,TRBJ2-2,15,NA,TGTGCCAGCAGCTTAGCCCTAACAGGAAACGGGGAGCTGTTTTTT,CASSLALTGNGELFF
TRBV20-1,NA,TRBJ2-1,13,NA,TGCAGTGCTAGAAGACCGCATTACAATGAGCAGTTCTTC,CSARRPHYNEQFF
TRBV10-3,TRBD2,TRBJ2-7,18,few,TGTGCCATCAGTGAGTCACTAGCGGGAGGGGAAGTCACCTACGAGCAGTACTTC,CAISESLAGGEVTYEQYF
TRBV2,TRBD2,TRBJ2-1,15,NA,TGTGCCAGCAGGGTTAGCGGGAGCTCCTACAATGAGCAGTTCTTC,CASRVSGSSYNEQFF